The entry below describes one T cell receptor (beta chain). This specimen comes from a study of blood T cell repertoires in COVID-19. The repertoire was sequenced with immunoSEQ multiplex PCR; TCRdb's copy has only in-frame clones and lacks some. The repertoire holds around 300,000 clones, with approximately 88% as singletons. Germline lookup yields CDR1 KGHSH and CDR2 LQKENI. CDR3 size: 15 residues. Trimming cost V 3 bases and J 2 bases; bases outside gene matches: 6. The receptor was derived from a woman in her 30s with COVID-19, enrolled during active disease. V gene TRBV18 combines with J gene TRBJ1-2; 7 bases are shared with TRBD1. The sequenced sample was peripheral blood. The CDR3 region is CASSPEQGLNYGYTF. DNA of the CDR3: TGTGCCAGCTCACCCGAACAGGGGTTGAACTATGGCTACACCTTC.